This T cell receptor (beta chain) comes out of a study of response to subunit inactivated influenza vaccine. CDR1 is MDHEN, CDR2 SYDVKM, per germline. The CDR3 extends over 15 amino acids. Trimming at V came to 6 bases and at J to 5 bases, leaving 11 bases not matched to a gene. Each CDR3 protein gets one entry after TCRdb re-called the RT-PCR reads with MiXCR. Of hundreds of thousands of distinct CDR3 sequences in the sample, 7.6% were seen once. V gene TRBV28 combines with J gene TRBJ2-3; 7 positions match TRBD2. Source: PBMCs from blood, taken around 25 months after vaccination. The source of this sequence is a man between 50 and 69 years old who received an inactivated influenza vaccine. DNA of the CDR3: TGTGCCAGCAGCAGCGAGCGGGAAAAACGAGATACGCAGTATTTT. It yields the protein CASSSEREKRDTQYF.